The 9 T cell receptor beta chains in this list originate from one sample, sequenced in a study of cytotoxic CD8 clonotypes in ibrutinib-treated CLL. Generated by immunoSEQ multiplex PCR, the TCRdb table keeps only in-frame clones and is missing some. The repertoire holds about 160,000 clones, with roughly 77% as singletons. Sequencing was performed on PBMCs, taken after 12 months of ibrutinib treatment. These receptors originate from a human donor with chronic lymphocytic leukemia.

The CDR3 DNA reads as TGTGCCAGCTCCTACCGCGGGCCTAGCGGGGGTGACAATGAGCAGTTCTTC. Encoded protein: CASSYRGPSGGDNEQFF. The chain joins TRBV6-4 to TRBJ2-1; 10 nucleotides match TRBD2. Looked up from germline, CDR1 is MRHNA and CDR2 is SNTAGT. The length of the CDR3 is 17 residues. The V and J ends lost 8 bases and 5 bases, in that order; junction bases with no gene match: 15.

In nucleotides, the CDR3 is TGTGCCAGCTCACCTCGGGACAGCAGCACAGATACGCAGTATTTT. This gives the protein CASSPRDSSTDTQYF. The rearrangement links TRBV18 to TRBJ2-3; TRBD1 matches 7 bases. The CDR3 is 15 residues long. The germline gives CDR1 KGHSH, CDR2 LQKENI. The J segment lost 0 bases and the V segment lost 3 bases, leaving 3 bases of the junction unmatched. Filled out from reference TRBV18 and TRBJ2-3, the complete variable domain reads NAGVMQNPRHLVRRRGQEARLRCSPMKGHSHVYWYRQLPEEGLKFMVYLQKENIIDESGMPKERFSAEFPKEGPSILRIQQVVRGDSAAYFCASSPRDSSTDTQYFGPGTRLTVL.

CDR3 sequence reads: CAWSLDDDQPQHF. CDR3 in DNA: TGTGCCTGGAGTCTCGACGACGATCAGCCCCAGCATTTT. The V call is TRBV30, the J call TRBJ1-5; D uncertain. CDR3 length: 13 residues. CDR1 is GTSNPN, CDR2 SVGIG, per germline (reference sequence). Trimming removed 2 bases from V and 5 bases from J, with 10 bases in between.

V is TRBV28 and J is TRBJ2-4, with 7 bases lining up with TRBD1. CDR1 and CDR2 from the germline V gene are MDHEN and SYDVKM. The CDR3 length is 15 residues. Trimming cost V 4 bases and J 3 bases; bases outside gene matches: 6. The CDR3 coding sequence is TGTGCCAGCAGTTCCAGGGGGATCGGCAAAAACATTCAGTACTTC. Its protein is CASSSRGIGKNIQYF.

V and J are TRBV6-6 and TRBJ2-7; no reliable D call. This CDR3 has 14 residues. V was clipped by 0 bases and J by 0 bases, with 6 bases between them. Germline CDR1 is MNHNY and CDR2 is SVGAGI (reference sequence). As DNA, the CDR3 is TGTGCCAGCAGTTACTCAGACAACTCCTACGAGCAGTACTTC. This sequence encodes CASSYSDNSYEQYF.

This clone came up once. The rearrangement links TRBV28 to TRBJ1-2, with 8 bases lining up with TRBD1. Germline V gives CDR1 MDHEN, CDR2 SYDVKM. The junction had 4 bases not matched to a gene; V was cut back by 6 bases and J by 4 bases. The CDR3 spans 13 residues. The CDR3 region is CASSDRGAYGYTF. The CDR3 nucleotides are TGTGCCAGCAGCGACAGGGGAGCCTATGGCTACACCTTC.

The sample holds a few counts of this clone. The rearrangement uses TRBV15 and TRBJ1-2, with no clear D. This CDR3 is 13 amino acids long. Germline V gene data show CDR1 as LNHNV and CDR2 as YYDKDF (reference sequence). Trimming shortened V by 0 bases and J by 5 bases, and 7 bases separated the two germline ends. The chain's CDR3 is CATSRDTGYGYTF. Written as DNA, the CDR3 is TGTGCCACCAGCAGAGATACGGGTTATGGCTACACCTTC.

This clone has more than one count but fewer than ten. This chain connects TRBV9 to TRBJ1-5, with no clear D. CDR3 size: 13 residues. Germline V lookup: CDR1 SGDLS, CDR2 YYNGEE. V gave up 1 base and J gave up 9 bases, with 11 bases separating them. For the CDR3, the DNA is TGTGCCAGCAGCGTAAGGGCTGTAGGGCCCCAGCATTTT. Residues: CASSVRAVGPQHF.

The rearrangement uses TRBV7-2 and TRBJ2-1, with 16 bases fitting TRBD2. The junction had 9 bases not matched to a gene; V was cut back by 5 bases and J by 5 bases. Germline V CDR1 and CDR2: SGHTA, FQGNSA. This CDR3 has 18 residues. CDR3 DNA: TGTGCCAGCAGCCCGGGACTAGCGGGAGGGCCGGACCACAATGAGCAGTTCTTC. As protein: CASSPGLAGGPDHNEQFF.